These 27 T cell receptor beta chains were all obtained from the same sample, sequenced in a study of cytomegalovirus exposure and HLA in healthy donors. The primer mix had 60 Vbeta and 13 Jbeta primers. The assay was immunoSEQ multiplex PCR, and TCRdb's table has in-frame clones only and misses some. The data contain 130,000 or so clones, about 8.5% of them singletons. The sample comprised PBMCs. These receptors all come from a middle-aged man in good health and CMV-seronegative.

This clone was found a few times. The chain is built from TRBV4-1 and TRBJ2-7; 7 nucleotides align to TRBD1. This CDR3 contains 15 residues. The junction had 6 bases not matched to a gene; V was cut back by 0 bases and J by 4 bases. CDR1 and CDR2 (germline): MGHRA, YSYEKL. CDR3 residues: CASSQEQTGWYEQYF. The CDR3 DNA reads TGCGCCAGCAGCCAAGAACAGACAGGGTGGTACGAGCAGTACTTC.

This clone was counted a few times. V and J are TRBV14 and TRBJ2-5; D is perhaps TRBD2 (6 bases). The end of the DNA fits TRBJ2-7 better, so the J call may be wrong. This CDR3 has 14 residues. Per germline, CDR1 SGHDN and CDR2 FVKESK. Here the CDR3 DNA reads TGTGCCAGCAGCCGCGGGGCAGGGCGATACGAGCAGTACTTC. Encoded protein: CASSRGAGRYEQYF.

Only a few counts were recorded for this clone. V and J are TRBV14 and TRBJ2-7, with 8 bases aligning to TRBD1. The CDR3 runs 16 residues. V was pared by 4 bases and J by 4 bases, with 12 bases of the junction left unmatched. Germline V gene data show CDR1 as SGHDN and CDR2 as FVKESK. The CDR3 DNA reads TGTGCCAGCAGCCCCCTAGGAGGACAGGGACTGTACGAGCAGTACTTC. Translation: CASSPLGGQGLYEQYF.

The CDR3 spells CASSGLQGFQETQYF. The CDR3 DNA reads as TGTGCCAGCAGCGGATTGCAGGGGTTCCAAGAGACCCAGTACTTC. The chain recombines TRBV7-6 with TRBJ2-5; D may be TRBD1 (6 bases). CDR1 is SGHVS, CDR2 FNYEAQ, per germline. The CDR3 covers 15 residues. With 5 bases removed from V and 1 base from J, the gap between germline ends came to 14 bases.

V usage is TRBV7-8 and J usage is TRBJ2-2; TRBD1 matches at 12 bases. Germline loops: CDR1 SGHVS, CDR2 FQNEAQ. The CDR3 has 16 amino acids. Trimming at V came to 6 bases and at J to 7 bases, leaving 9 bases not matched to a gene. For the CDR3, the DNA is TGTGCCAGCAGGAAAAATTGGGACAGGGGGCTCGGGGAGCTGTTTTTT. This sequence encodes CASRKNWDRGLGELFF.

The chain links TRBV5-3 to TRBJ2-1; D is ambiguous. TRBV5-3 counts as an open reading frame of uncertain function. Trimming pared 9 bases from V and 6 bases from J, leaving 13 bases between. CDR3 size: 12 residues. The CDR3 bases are TGTGCCATTGACGACAAATTCAATGAGCAGTTCTTC. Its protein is CAIDDKFNEQFF.

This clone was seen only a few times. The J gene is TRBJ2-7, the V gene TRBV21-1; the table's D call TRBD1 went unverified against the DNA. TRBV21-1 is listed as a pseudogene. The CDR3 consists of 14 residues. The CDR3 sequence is CASTKGQSSYEQYF. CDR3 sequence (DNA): TGTGCCAGCACCAAAGGACAGAGCTCCTACGAGCAGTACTTC.

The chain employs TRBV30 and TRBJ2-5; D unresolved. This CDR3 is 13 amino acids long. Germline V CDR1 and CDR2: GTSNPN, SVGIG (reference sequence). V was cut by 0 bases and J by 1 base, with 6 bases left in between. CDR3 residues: CAWSVSSQETQYF. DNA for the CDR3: TGTGCCTGGAGTGTGTCCAGCCAAGAGACCCAGTACTTC.

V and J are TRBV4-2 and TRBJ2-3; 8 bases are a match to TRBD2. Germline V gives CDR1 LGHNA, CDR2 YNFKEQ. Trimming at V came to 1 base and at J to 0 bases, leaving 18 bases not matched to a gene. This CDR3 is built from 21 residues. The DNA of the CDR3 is TGTGCCAGCAGCCAAGGGACCCCGCGGGGGGCCCGAACTGGGAGCACAGATACGCAGTATTTT. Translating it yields CASSQGTPRGARTGSTDTQYF.

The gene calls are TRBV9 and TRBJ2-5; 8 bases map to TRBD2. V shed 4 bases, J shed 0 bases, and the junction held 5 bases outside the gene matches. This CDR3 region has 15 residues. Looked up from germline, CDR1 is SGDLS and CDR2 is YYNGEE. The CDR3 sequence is CASSTELADQETQYF. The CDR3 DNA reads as TGTGCCAGCAGCACCGAACTAGCGGACCAAGAGACCCAGTACTTC.

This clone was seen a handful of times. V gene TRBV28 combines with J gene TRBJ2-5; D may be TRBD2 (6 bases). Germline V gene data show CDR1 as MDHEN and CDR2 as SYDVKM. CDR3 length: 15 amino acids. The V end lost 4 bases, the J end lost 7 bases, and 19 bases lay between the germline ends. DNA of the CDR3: TGTGCCAGCAGTTATACCACTTCTAGGGAGGTGACCCAGTACTTC. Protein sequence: CASSYTTSREVTQYF.

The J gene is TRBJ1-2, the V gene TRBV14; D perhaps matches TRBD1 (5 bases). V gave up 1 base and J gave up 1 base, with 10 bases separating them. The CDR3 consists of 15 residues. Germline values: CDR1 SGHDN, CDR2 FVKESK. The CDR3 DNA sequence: TGTGCCAGCAGCCAAGCGGGGGTTTTTAACTATGGCTACACCTTC. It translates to CASSQAGVFNYGYTF.

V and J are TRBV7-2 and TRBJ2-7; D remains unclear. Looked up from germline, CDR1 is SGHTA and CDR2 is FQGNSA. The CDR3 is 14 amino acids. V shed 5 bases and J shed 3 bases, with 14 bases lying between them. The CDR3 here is CASSPAAASYEQYF. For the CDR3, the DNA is TGTGCCAGCAGCCCCGCGGCGGCAAGCTACGAGCAGTACTTC.

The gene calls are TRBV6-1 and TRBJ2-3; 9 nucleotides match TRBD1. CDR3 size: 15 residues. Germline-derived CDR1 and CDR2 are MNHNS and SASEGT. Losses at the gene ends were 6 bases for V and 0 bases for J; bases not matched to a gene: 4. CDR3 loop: CASRKGQGSTDTQYF. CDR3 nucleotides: TGTGCCAGCAGGAAGGGACAGGGTAGCACAGATACGCAGTATTTT.

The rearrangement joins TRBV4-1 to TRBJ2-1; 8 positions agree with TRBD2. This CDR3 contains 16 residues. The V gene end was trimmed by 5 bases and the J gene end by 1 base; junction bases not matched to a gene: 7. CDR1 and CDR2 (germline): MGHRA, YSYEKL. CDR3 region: CASSTGGRRSYNEQFF. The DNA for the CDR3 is TGCGCCAGCAGCACGGGGGGGCGGCGTTCCTACAATGAGCAGTTCTTC.

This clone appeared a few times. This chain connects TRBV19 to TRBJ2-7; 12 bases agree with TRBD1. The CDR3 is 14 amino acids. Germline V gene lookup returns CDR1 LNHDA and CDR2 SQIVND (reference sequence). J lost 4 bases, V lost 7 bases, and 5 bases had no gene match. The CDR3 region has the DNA TGTGCCAGTACCCCGGGACAGGGGGCATACGAGCAGTACTTC. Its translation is CASTPGQGAYEQYF.

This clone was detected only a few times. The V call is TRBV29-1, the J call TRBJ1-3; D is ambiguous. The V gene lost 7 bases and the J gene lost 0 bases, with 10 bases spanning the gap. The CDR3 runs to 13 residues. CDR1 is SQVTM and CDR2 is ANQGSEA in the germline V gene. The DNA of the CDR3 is TGCAGCGCCTCGATTAGCTCTGGAAACACCATATATTTT. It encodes CSASISSGNTIYF.

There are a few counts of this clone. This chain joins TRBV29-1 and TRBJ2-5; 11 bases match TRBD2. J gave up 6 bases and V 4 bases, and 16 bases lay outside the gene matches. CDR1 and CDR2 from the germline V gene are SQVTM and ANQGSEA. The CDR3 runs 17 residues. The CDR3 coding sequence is TGCAGCGTTGCCCCGCTTAGCGGGGGGGCCTTCATGAAGACCCAGTACTTC. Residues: CSVAPLSGGAFMKTQYF.

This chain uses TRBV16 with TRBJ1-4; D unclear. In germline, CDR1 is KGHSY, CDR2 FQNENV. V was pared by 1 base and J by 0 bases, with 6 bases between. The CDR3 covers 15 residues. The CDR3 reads CASSQLSSTNEKLFF. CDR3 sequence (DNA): TGTGCCAGCAGCCAATTAAGCTCAACTAATGAAAAACTGTTTTTT.

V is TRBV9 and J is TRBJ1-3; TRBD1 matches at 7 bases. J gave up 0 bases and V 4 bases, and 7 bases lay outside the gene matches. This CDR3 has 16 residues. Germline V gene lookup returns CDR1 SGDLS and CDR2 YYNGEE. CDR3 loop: CASSFTGANSGNTIYF. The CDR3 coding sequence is TGTGCCAGCAGCTTTACAGGGGCTAACTCTGGAAACACCATATATTTT.

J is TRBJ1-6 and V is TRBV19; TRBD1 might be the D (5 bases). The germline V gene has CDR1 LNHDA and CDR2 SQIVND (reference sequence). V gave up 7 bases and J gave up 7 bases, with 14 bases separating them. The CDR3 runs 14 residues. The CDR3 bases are TGTGCCAGTACCACGGGGGAAGGGAATTCACCCCTCCACTTT. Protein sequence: CASTTGEGNSPLHF.

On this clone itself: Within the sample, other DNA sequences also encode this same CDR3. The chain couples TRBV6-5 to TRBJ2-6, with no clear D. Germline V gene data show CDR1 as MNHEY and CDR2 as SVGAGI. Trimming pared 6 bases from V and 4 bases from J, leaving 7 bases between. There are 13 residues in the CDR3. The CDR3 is CASRSGGANVLTF. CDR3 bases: TGTGCCAGCAGGTCCGGGGGGGCCAACGTCCTGACTTTC.

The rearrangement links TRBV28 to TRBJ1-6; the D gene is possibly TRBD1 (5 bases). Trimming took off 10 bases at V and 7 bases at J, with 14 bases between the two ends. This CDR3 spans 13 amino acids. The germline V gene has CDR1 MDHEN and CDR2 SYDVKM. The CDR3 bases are TGTGCCACCAAAGACAGAAAGAATTCACCCCTCCACTTT. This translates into CATKDRKNSPLHF.

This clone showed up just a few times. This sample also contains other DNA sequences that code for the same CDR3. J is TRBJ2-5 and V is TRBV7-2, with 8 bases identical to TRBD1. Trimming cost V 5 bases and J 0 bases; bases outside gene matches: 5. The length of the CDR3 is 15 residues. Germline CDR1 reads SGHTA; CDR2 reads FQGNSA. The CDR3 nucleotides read TGTGCCAGCAGCGGGACAGGCATCTACCAAGAGACCCAGTACTTC. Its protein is CASSGTGIYQETQYF.

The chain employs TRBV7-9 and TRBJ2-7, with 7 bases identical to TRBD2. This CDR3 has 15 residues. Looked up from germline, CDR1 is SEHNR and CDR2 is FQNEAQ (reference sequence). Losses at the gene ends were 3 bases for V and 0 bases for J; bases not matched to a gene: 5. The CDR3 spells CASSFSGANSYEQYF. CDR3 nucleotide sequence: TGTGCCAGCAGCTTCAGCGGGGCCAACTCCTACGAGCAGTACTTC.

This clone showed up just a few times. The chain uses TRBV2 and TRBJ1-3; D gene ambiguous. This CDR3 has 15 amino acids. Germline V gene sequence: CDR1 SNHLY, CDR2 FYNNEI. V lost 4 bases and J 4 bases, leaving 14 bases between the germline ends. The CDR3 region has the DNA TGTGCCAGCAGTGCGTTTTCGCGGTTCGGAAACACCATATATTTT. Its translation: CASSAFSRFGNTIYF.

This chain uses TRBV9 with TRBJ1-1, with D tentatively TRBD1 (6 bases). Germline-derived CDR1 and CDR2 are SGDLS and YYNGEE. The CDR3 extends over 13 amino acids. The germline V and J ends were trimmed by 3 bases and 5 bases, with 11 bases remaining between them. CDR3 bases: TGTGCCAGCAGCGCAGGGGTTTGGACTGAAGCTTTCTTT. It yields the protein CASSAGVWTEAFF. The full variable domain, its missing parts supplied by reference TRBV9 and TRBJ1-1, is DSGVTQTPKHLITATGQRVTLRCSPRSGDLSVYWYQQSLDQGLQFLIQYYNGEERAKGNILERFSAQQFPDLHSELNLSSLELGDSALYFCASSAGVWTEAFFGQGTRLTVV.